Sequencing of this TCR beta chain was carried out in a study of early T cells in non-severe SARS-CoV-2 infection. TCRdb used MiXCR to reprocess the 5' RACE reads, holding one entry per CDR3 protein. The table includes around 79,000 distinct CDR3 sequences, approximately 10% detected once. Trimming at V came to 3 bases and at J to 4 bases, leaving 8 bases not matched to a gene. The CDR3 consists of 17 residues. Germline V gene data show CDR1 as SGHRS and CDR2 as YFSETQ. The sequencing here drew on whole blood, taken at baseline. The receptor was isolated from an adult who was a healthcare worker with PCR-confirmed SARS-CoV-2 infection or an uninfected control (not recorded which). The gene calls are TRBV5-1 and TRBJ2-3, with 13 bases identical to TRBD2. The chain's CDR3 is CASSSQRGLAGSDTQYF. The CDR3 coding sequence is TGCGCCAGCAGCTCGCAAAGGGGACTAGCGGGGTCAGATACGCAGTATTTT.